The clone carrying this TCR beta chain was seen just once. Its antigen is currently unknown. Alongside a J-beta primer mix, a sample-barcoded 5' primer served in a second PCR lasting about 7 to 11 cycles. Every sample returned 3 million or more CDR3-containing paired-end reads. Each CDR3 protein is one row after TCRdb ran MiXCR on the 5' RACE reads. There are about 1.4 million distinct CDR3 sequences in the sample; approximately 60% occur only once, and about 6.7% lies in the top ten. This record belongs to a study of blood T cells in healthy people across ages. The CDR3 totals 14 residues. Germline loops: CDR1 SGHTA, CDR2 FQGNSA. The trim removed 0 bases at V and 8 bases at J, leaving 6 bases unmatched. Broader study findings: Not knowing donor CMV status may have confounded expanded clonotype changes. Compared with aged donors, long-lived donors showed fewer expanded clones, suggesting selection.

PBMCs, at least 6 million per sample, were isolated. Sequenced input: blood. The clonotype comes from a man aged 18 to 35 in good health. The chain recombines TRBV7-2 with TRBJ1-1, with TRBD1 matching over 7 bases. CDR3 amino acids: CASSLAPTGMEAFF. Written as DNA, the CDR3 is TGTGCCAGCAGCTTAGCTCCGACAGGGATGGAAGCTTTCTTT.